These 14 T cell receptor beta chains came from one sample sequenced in a study of OX40 agonist ivuxolimab in advanced cancers. The assay was immunoSEQ multiplex PCR, and TCRdb's table has in-frame clones only and misses some. The table includes about 73,000 clones, 80% to 90% detected once. The sample in question was CD4+ or CD8+ T cells sorted from blood, obtained in a trial of the OX40 agonist ivuxolimab. These receptor sequences come from an adult with an advanced solid tumor such as melanoma, head and neck, liver or kidney cancer.

This clone was detected once. The chain couples TRBV7-9 to TRBJ2-1, with D possibly TRBD1 on 6 matching bases. CDR3 length equals 13 residues. Germline CDR1 is SEHNR and CDR2 is FQNEAQ (reference sequence). Trimming shortened V by 5 bases and J by 15 bases, and 20 bases separated the two germline ends. The CDR3 region has the DNA TGTGCCAGCAGCGAACCCTCCGGGACACCGCCGTTCTTC. Encoded protein: CASSEPSGTPPFF.

The chain links TRBV2 to TRBJ2-4, with D hard to call. The CDR3 totals 16 residues. CDR1 is SNHLY, CDR2 FYNNEI, per germline. The V end was cut by 7 bases, the J end by 5 bases, with 21 bases between. The CDR3 region is CASITRALLPENIQYF. The CDR3 nucleotides read TGTGCCAGCATTACCCGGGCCCTACTCCCCGAAAACATTCAGTACTTC.

V and J are TRBV2 and TRBJ1-1; no reliable D call. The V end was cut by 3 bases, the J end by 1 base, with 6 bases between. Germline-derived CDR1 and CDR2 are SNHLY and FYNNEI. The CDR3 runs to 13 residues. The chain's CDR3 is CASSDFPNTEAFF. The CDR3 region has the DNA TGTGCCAGCAGTGATTTCCCGAACACTGAAGCTTTCTTT.

CDR3 in amino acids: CAISDRRTYEQYF. In DNA form, the CDR3 reads TGTGCCATCAGTGATAGGCGCACCTACGAGCAGTACTTC. This chain links TRBV10-3 with TRBJ2-7; D unresolved. The ends were cut back, 3 bases at V and 2 bases at J, with 8 bases in the middle. Germline CDR1 is ENHRY and CDR2 is SYGVKD. The CDR3 runs to 13 residues.

This clone has just a few counts. The chain uses TRBV14 and TRBJ1-2; D perhaps matches TRBD1 (5 bases). The V gene's germline CDR1 is SGHDN and CDR2 FVKESK. The CDR3 runs to 14 residues. V was cut by 2 bases and J by 4 bases, with 11 bases left in between. In DNA, the CDR3 is TGTGCCAGCAGCCAACTGCCGGGGGGCTATGGCTACACCTTC. Protein product: CASSQLPGGYGYTF.

CDR3 sequence (DNA): TGTGCCAGCAGTTATGCGGACAGGAGCTATGGCTACACCTTC. Translated: CASSYADRSYGYTF. The chain employs TRBV6-1 and TRBJ1-2; TRBD1 matches 7 bases. V trimming: 5 bases; J trimming: 4 bases; junction bases outside the gene matches: 7. Germline-derived CDR1 and CDR2 are MNHNS and SASEGT. The CDR3 has 14 residues.

The chain recombines TRBV7-9 with TRBJ1-5; D is undetermined. V was trimmed by 4 bases and J by 9 bases, leaving 10 bases between them. Germline V lookup: CDR1 SEHNR, CDR2 FQNEAQ (reference sequence). The CDR3 is 12 residues long. The CDR3 loop is CASSSISGPQHF. The CDR3 DNA follows: TGTGCCAGCAGCTCTATTTCTGGGCCCCAGCATTTT.

The chain uses TRBV7-8 and TRBJ2-3; 9 nucleotides match TRBD2. The CDR3 is 17 residues long. Trimming took 2 bases from V and 3 from J; bases not matched to a gene: 9. Germline V gene data show CDR1 as SGHVS and CDR2 as FQNEAQ. This chain's CDR3 is CASSLKEAGGWTDTQYF. The CDR3 bases are TGTGCCAGCAGCTTAAAGGAGGCGGGGGGGTGGACAGATACGCAGTATTTT.

Concerning this clone itself: Other DNA sequences of this sample code for an identical CDR3. The chain joins TRBV7-9 to TRBJ2-1, with 11 positions matching TRBD2. J gave up 6 bases and V 5 bases, and 6 bases lay outside the gene matches. The CDR3 is made up of 15 amino acids. Germline-derived CDR1 and CDR2 are SEHNR and FQNEAQ (reference sequence). CDR3: CASSRLAGGPNEQFF. For the CDR3, the DNA is TGTGCCAGCAGCCGTTTAGCGGGAGGGCCCAATGAGCAGTTCTTC.

V is TRBV28 and J is TRBJ2-5, with D perhaps being TRBD1 or TRBD2 (5 bases each). The CDR3 spans 13 residues. In germline, CDR1 is MDHEN, CDR2 SYDVKM. Between the trimmed V and J ends, which lost 3 bases and 2 bases, there was a span of 7 bases. The CDR3 protein is CASSLGDQETQYF. CDR3 nucleotide sequence: TGTGCCAGCAGTTTGGGGGATCAAGAGACCCAGTACTTC.

The chain joins TRBV5-4 to TRBJ1-6, with D perhaps matching TRBD1 (5 bases). The CDR3 is 15 amino acids. Germline CDR1 SGHNT, CDR2 YYREEE (reference sequence). The germline V and J ends were trimmed by 5 bases and 0 bases, with 9 bases remaining between them. The CDR3 DNA reads TGTGCCAGCAGAAATACAGGCTCCTATAATTCACCCCTCCACTTT. It yields the protein CASRNTGSYNSPLHF.

V and J are TRBV6-5 and TRBJ2-7, with D perhaps matching TRBD2 (6 bases). The CDR3 totals 15 residues. V lost 7 bases and J lost 0, with 16 bases in between. Germline assignment: CDR1 MNHEY and CDR2 SVGAGI. The CDR3 nucleotides read TGTGCCAGCAAATACGTGTCGGGAGTCTCCTACGAGCAGTACTTC. Translation gives CASKYVSGVSYEQYF.

The rearrangement uses TRBV11-2 and TRBJ2-1; 10 bases are a match to TRBD2. The CDR3 is 15 amino acids. V lost 5 bases to trimming and J lost 5 bases; unmatched junction nucleotides: 6. Germline CDR1 and CDR2: SGHAT and FQNNGV. CDR3 nucleotides: TGTGCCAGCAGCCAAGGGACTAGCGAGAACAATGAGCAGTTCTTC. Translation gives CASSQGTSENNEQFF.

On this clone: The junction does not match germline at one end; this may be a read error. This same CDR3 is encoded by further DNA sequences in the sample. The J gene is TRBJ1-2, the V gene TRBV11-2; D not certain. Looked up from germline, CDR1 is SGHAT and CDR2 is FQNNGV. This CDR3 contains 14 residues. The CDR3 spells CASSLEPANYGYTF. The CDR3 DNA is TGTGCCAGCAGCCTAGAGCCAGCTAACTATGGCTACACCTTC.